This section outlines one TCR beta chain sequence together with its context. V lost 0 bases and J lost 0, with 16 bases in between. The CDR3 covers 18 residues. Germline V CDR1 and CDR2: SGHRS, YFSETQ. Produced via immunoSEQ multiplex PCR; TCRdb's table is partial and in-frame only. The sample has 90,000 to 130,000 clones, 86% seen once. This sample stems from a study of blood T cell repertoires in COVID-19. Sequencing input: peripheral blood. The chain employs TRBV5-1 and TRBJ2-1; TRBD1 might be the D (5 bases). The clonotype originates from a man in his forties with acute or convalescent COVID-19. Here the CDR3 DNA reads TGCGCCAGCAGCTTGGCAGGGTTAGTCGGAAGCTCCTACAATGAGCAGTTCTTC. It specifies CASSLAGLVGSSYNEQFF.